This TCR beta chain originates from a study of vaccination effects on CD4 cells after COVID-19. Study as a whole: Everyone in the study got two shots of either the BNT162b2 or mRNA-1273 vaccine.

Once cultured for approximately eleven days, the cells underwent separation to obtain CD4+ T cells. Half the medium was replaced with IL-2 medium on days 3 and 7. CDR1 KGHSH and CDR2 LQKENI come from the germline V gene. CDR3 size: 14 residues. Trimming took 2 bases from V and 0 from J, leaving 7 bases between them. Notes on this clone: Its antigen remains unidentified.

This table comes from immunoSEQ multiplex PCR, and its TCRdb copy is limited to in-frame clones, with some not included. Among around 40,000 clones listed, 65% to 70% were seen once. The material sequenced was CD4+ T cells from PBMCs cultured without peptide, taken before COVID-19 vaccination. The chain has TRBV18 and TRBJ1-1; D gene uncertain. This clonotype was obtained from a human donor who received a COVID-19 vaccine. The CDR3 region is CASSPGTLNTEAFF. The CDR3 bases are TGTGCCAGCTCACCAGGCACCCTGAACACTGAAGCTTTCTTT.